This T cell receptor beta chain came from a study of prognosis after radiotherapy for stage I lung cancer. Regarding the study as a whole: Differences in TRBV and TRBJ gene usage were reportedly observed between patients with and without metastases.

Note on this clonotype: Its antigen is still unknown.

With 0 bases clipped from V and 5 bases from J, the junction kept 8 bases outside the gene matches. Germline V gene lookup returns CDR1 DFQATT and CDR2 SNEGSKA (reference sequence). There are 15 residues in the CDR3. On CT and PET/CT, all patients were node-negative, and none had prior chemotherapy, radiotherapy or other malignancies. Amplicons of TCR beta CDR3 were generated from genomic DNA by two-round multiplex PCR. The use of primers specific to each TRBV and TRBJ gene characterized first-round PCR. One entry per CDR3 protein results from TCRdb running MiXCR on the multiplex PCR reads. The table includes fewer than 25,000 distinct CDR3 sequences, about 34% detected once.

This chain links TRBV20-1 with TRBJ1-1, with TRBD1 matching over 8 bases. The sequence was obtained from a donor aged 50 or older with non-small cell lung cancer. This specimen was PBMCs, taken before or after stereotactic body radiation therapy (not recorded which). CDR3 sequence reads: CSARDLQGAGTEAFF. The CDR3 DNA reads as TGCAGTGCTAGAGATCTCCAGGGGGCGGGGACTGAAGCTTTCTTT.